What follows describes a single TCR beta chain. The CDR3 length is 15 residues. Germline CDR1 and CDR2: MNHNY and SVGAGI (reference sequence). V lost 5 bases to trimming and J lost 3 bases, with 11 bases between them. TCRdb keeps only in-frame clones here, not all; method: immunoSEQ multiplex PCR. The sample gives about 100,000 clones, about 90% of which show up once; roughly 7.4% is in the top ten. These data belong to a study of blood T cell repertoires in COVID-19. This receptor was obtained from a man aged 25 to 40 in a cohort sampled during active COVID-19. This chain links TRBV6-6 with TRBJ1-6; D gene unclear. The sequenced sample consisted of peripheral blood. CDR3 sequence: CASSGQFFYNSPLHF. DNA for the CDR3: TGTGCCAGCAGTGGTCAGTTTTTCTATAATTCACCCCTCCACTTT.